The TCR beta chain described here comes from a study of blood T cell repertoires in COVID-19. The table lists this clone with a count of one. Only in-frame clones appear in the TCRdb table, and some are missing; sequencing was by immunoSEQ multiplex PCR. The table records about 300,000 clones, approximately 85% of them present only once. This clonotype originated in a man aged 30 to 39 who had recovered from COVID-19. The sequenced material came from PBMCs or T cells enriched from blood (not recorded which).

The chain's CDR3 is CASSWTGEDEQYF. For the CDR3, the DNA is TGCGCCAGCAGTTGGACAGGGGAAGACGAGCAGTACTTC. The rearrangement uses TRBV5-1 and TRBJ2-7; 9 bases match TRBD1. Germline V gives CDR1 SGHRS, CDR2 YFSETQ. The junction had 5 bases not matched to a gene; V was cut back by 5 bases and J by 5 bases. The CDR3 spans 13 residues.